This T cell receptor beta chain was recovered during a study of human T cells and chemical hapten exposure. Germline V gene data show CDR1 as SEHNR and CDR2 as FQNEAQ (reference sequence). Trimming took 6 bases from V and 9 from J; bases not matched to a gene: 7. The CDR3 runs 14 residues. MiXCR, run by TCRdb on the RACE reads, gives a single entry per CDR3 protein. The repertoire holds roughly 100,000 distinct CDR3 sequences, less than 40% seen once, with approximately 3% in the top ten. Time point given: patch test 3, about 24 weeks after DPC sensitization. Treatment of the sample: therapeutic diphenylcyclopropenone sensitization with weekly scalp DPC.

The chain combines TRBV7-9 with TRBJ2-1, with TRBD2 identical over 11 bases. This TCR was sampled from a man aged 40-50 years with alopecia areata. Some clones in this sample may be carry-over from other donors' samples. This specimen was whole blood, taken in connection with sensitization to the hapten diphenylcyclopropenone (DPC). This CDR3 is CASSTSGSFSEQFF. The CDR3 nucleotides read TGTGCCAGCAGTACTAGCGGGAGTTTTAGTGAGCAGTTCTTC.